The 27 T cell receptor beta chains presented below share a single source sample, sequenced in a study of regulatory T cells in long-lasting Graves disease. Arm-PCR with iRepertoire HTBI primers amplified the CDR3 regions for these TCR beta libraries. Each CDR3 protein is one row after TCRdb ran MiXCR on the multiplex PCR reads. The repertoire holds under 500,000 distinct CDR3 sequences, about 15% seen once, with roughly a tenth in the top ten. The sample's time point: newly diagnosed GD, antithyroid drugs for less than 3 months. The TCR library was prepared using RNA isolated from PBMCs. The data also belong to a second study, concerning T cells in Graves' hyperthyroidism and ophthalmopathy.

The specimen comprised peripheral blood mononuclear cells (PBMCs), sampled at new diagnosis, from a patient treated with antithyroid drugs. These receptor sequences come from a woman aged 30 to 39 with Graves disease.

In its sample, this clonotype was seen many times. This chain uses TRBV24-1 with TRBJ2-3; 7 positions agree with TRBD2. Germline assignment: CDR1 KGHDR and CDR2 SFDVKD. CDR3 length: 17 amino acids. The V segment lost 1 base and the J segment 2 bases; nucleotides outside the gene matches: 8. CDR3 sequence reads: CATSDFGLADHTDTQYF. The CDR3 DNA reads TGTGCCACCAGTGATTTCGGCCTAGCGGACCACACAGATACGCAGTATTTT.

About this clonotype: A read error is possible here, since a much larger clone lies one base away. The J gene is TRBJ2-7, the V gene TRBV6-2 or TRBV6-3, with 7 bases matching TRBD1. The ends lost 11 bases at V and 7 bases at J; junction bases unmatched: 14. The CDR3 runs to 13 residues. Looked up from germline, CDR1 is MNHEY and CDR2 is SVGEGT. The CDR3 loop reads CAGRDSYLEEQYF. The DNA for the CDR3 is TGTGCCGGCCGGGACAGTTACCTTGAGGAGCAGTACTTC.

Many counts were recorded for this clonotype. One end of the junction is discordant with germline, which a read error may explain. The CDR3 loop is CASTFQGDYDEQFF. The CDR3 DNA sequence: TGTGCCAGCACCTTCCAGGGGGACTACGATGAGCAGTTCTTC. V usage is TRBV6-2 or TRBV6-3 and J usage is TRBJ2-1, with D tentatively TRBD1 or TRBD2 (7 bases each). The germline V gene encodes CDR1 MNHEY and CDR2 SVGEGT. The length of the CDR3 is 14 residues.

This clonotype was seen at least ten times. This chain joins TRBV12-3 or TRBV12-4 and TRBJ1-1; D is uncertain. The CDR3 sequence is 12 residues long. V was cut by 8 bases and J by 6 bases, with 13 bases left in between. The CDR3 region has the DNA TGTGCCAGCCGTACCCTTAACTCTGAAGCTTTCTTT. Protein sequence: CASRTLNSEAFF.

This clonotype was observed many times. The chain recombines TRBV24-1 with TRBJ2-1, with 12 positions matching TRBD2. Germline CDR1 KGHDR, CDR2 SFDVKD. The CDR3 has 17 amino acids. V dropped 6 bases and J dropped 8; count of bases not matched to a gene: 13. CDR3 bases: TGTGCCACCAGTCCCAACCTAGCGGGAGGGCCGGGGTATGAGCAGTTCTTC. Translating it yields CATSPNLAGGPGYEQFF.

This clonotype was seen a few times. A much larger clone differs from this one at a single base, so this may be a read error. The chain recombines TRBV28 with TRBJ2-4; 7 bases agree with TRBD2. CDR3 size: 17 residues. Germline lookup yields CDR1 MDHEN and CDR2 SYDVKM. The CDR3 reads CASSWGTGGLAKSIQYF. Written as DNA, the CDR3 is TGTGCCAGCAGCTGGGGGACGGGGGGTTTGGCCAAAAGCATTCAGTACTTC.

This clonotype was seen many times. The chain couples TRBV11-2 to TRBJ1-4, with D uncertain. Germline V gene data show CDR1 as SGHAT and CDR2 as FQNNGV. The CDR3 has 14 amino acids. V was cut by 1 base and J by 6 bases, with 9 bases left in between. Here the CDR3 reads CASSLGSGDEKLFF. The CDR3 DNA follows: TGTGCCAGCAGCTTAGGCAGTGGTGATGAAAAACTGTTTTTT.

This clonotype was observed many times. J is TRBJ1-1 and V is TRBV30; no clear D gene. The CDR3 extends over 12 amino acids. CDR1 and CDR2 from the germline V gene are GTSNPN and SVGIG (reference sequence). The germline V and J ends were trimmed by 2 bases and 4 bases, with 8 bases remaining between them. CDR3 nucleotides: TGTGCCTGGAGTCTCGGCAGCACTGAAGCTTTCTTT. Its protein product is CAWSLGSTEAFF.

Concerning this clonotype itself: A much larger clone differs from this one at a single base, so this may be a read error. The rearrangement uses TRBV6-1 and TRBJ1-1; possibly TRBD1 for D (5 bases). From germline, CDR1 is MNHNS and CDR2 SASEGT. Trimming removed 7 bases from V and 7 bases from J, with 22 bases in between. The CDR3 contains 15 residues. The CDR3 DNA reads as TGTGCCAGCAATCGGACTAGGGGAAGGGTCCGTGAAGCTTTCTTT. As protein: CASNRTRGRVREAFF.

CDR3 DNA: TGCAGTGCTAGGACAGGGGAGGGGGCAGTCAACGAGCAGTACTTC. It translates to CSARTGEGAVNEQYF. The J gene is TRBJ2-7, the V gene TRBV20-1; possibly TRBD1 for D (8 bases). V lost 3 bases and J lost 5, with 20 bases in between. CDR1 is DFQATT and CDR2 is SNEGSKA in the germline V gene (reference sequence). The CDR3 sequence is 15 residues long.

In regard to this clonotype: This sequence may be a read error, since a much larger clone differs from it by one base. V gene TRBV2 combines with J gene TRBJ1-2; possible D gene TRBD1, 6 bases. With 2 bases removed from V and 12 bases from J, the gap between germline ends came to 13 bases. The germline gives CDR1 SNHLY, CDR2 FYNNEI. The CDR3 length is 12 residues. The chain's CDR3 is CASSENRDGHTF. As DNA, the CDR3 is TGTGCCAGCAGTGAAAACAGGGACGGCCACACCTTC. Complete variable domain (other parts from reference TRBV2 and TRBJ1-2): EPEVTQTPSHQVTQMGQEVILRCVPISNHLYFYWYRQILGQKVEFLVSFYNNEISEKSEIFDDQFSVERPDGSNFTLKIRSTKLEDSAMYFCASSENRDGHTFGSGTRLTVV.

This clonotype was counted ten times or more. This chain links TRBV5-1 with TRBJ1-2; possible D gene TRBD1, 6 bases. Germline CDR1 is SGHRS and CDR2 is YFSETQ. The CDR3 spans 15 residues. With 1 base removed from V and 6 bases from J, the gap between germline ends came to 16 bases. CDR3: CASSLKREQGNGYTF. In DNA, the CDR3 is TGCGCCAGCAGCTTGAAACGAGAACAGGGAAATGGCTACACCTTC.

This clonotype was seen ten or more times. J is TRBJ1-5 and V is TRBV28; no definite D call. There are 13 residues in the CDR3. Germline V gene sequence: CDR1 MDHEN, CDR2 SYDVKM. V shed 8 bases and J shed 1 base, with 9 bases lying between them. CDR3 DNA sequence: TGTGCCAGCTATCGTTCAAGCAATCAGCCCCAGCATTTT. It codes for CASYRSSNQPQHF.

The chain links TRBV29-1 to TRBJ1-2, with D perhaps matching TRBD1 (6 bases). CDR1 is SQVTM, CDR2 ANQGSEA, per germline. The CDR3 loop spans 15 amino acids. In nucleotides, the CDR3 is TGCAGTGATGTTCTACGTGGGGGGCGCGGCTATGGCTACACCTTC. Protein sequence: CSDVLRGGRGYGYTF.

There are many counts of this clonotype. CDR3 bases: TGTGCCAGCAGTACCGGGACCCCGCGGGATACGCAGTATTTT. As protein: CASSTGTPRDTQYF. V is TRBV6-1 and J is TRBJ2-3, with D perhaps being TRBD1 or TRBD2 (5 bases each). Trimming took off 5 bases at V and 6 bases at J, with 15 bases between the two ends. CDR3 length equals 14 residues. Germline-derived CDR1 and CDR2 are MNHNS and SASEGT.

The CDR3 is CASSPTTSGRRTDTQYF. The CDR3 DNA reads TGTGCCAGCAGTCCAACGACTAGCGGGAGAAGAACAGATACGCAGTATTTT. This sequence joins TRBV27 and TRBJ2-3, with 12 nucleotides matching TRBD2. V lost 5 bases, J lost 3 bases, and 9 bases stayed unmatched. The CDR3 is 17 amino acids. From germline, CDR1 is MNHEY and CDR2 SMNVEV (reference sequence).

This clonotype was detected ten times or more. V is TRBV11-2 and J is TRBJ2-7; a weak D match, TRBD2 (6 bases). The CDR3 is 16 residues long. V was pared by 1 base and J by 3 bases, with 16 bases between. Looked up from germline, CDR1 is SGHAT and CDR2 is FQNNGV. CDR3 sequence: CASSLGGGGIYYEQYF. CDR3 DNA: TGTGCCAGCAGCTTAGGGGGAGGTGGGATTTACTACGAGCAGTACTTC.

V gene TRBV12-3 or TRBV12-4 combines with J gene TRBJ2-5, with 9 positions matching TRBD1. The CDR3 loop spans 16 amino acids. J was trimmed by 1 base and V by 6 bases; bases with no gene match: 9. The CDR3 DNA sequence: TGTGCCAGCAGCTTTACCGGGACAGGGCCCCAAGAGACCCAGTACTTC. Protein: CASSFTGTGPQETQYF.

V and J are TRBV2 and TRBJ1-5; 10 bases agree with TRBD1. The germline V gene has CDR1 SNHLY and CDR2 FYNNEI. The CDR3 is made up of 16 amino acids. After removal of 5 bases from V and 2 bases from J, the junction contained 6 bases not matched to a gene. The CDR3 coding sequence is TGTGCCAGCAGTTTATCCGGGACAGGGGGCAATCAGCCCCAGCATTTT. This sequence encodes CASSLSGTGGNQPQHF.

This clonotype has ten or more counts. V gene TRBV11-2 combines with J gene TRBJ2-4; D is unclear. The CDR3 contains 12 residues. The V gene lost 2 bases and the J gene lost 15 bases, with 14 bases spanning the gap. Germline V gene lookup returns CDR1 SGHAT and CDR2 FQNNGV. The DNA for the CDR3 is TGTGCCAGCAGCTTAAACGCGGTAGAGAGGTACTTC. Residues: CASSLNAVERYF.

The sample holds a few counts of this clonotype. CDR3 coding DNA: TGTGCCACCAGTGATAGCGGGAGGATAACAGATACGCAGTATTTT. Translating it yields CATSDSGRITDTQYF. The rearrangement joins TRBV24-1 to TRBJ2-3, with 9 bases aligning to TRBD2. Germline assignment: CDR1 KGHDR and CDR2 SFDVKD. The J segment lost 3 bases and the V segment lost 3 bases, leaving 3 bases of the junction unmatched. CDR3 size: 15 residues.

The chain uses TRBV19 and TRBJ2-7; D is uncertain. V was clipped by 5 bases and J by 0 bases, with 14 bases between them. There are 15 residues in the CDR3. The germline CDR1 and CDR2 sequences are LNHDA and SQIVND (reference sequence). The CDR3 sequence: CASSLSQYGSYEQYF. The DNA for the CDR3 is TGTGCCAGTAGTTTGTCACAGTATGGCTCCTACGAGCAGTACTTC.

This clonotype was seen at least ten times. This chain links TRBV10-3 with TRBJ2-1; D gene ambiguous. Germline V gene data show CDR1 as ENHRY and CDR2 as SYGVKD. The V and J ends lost 2 bases and 4 bases respectively, with 6 bases between them. CDR3 length equals 13 residues. CDR3 protein: CAISEDLYNEQFF. The DNA for the CDR3 is TGTGCCATCAGTGAGGACCTGTACAATGAGCAGTTCTTC.

This clonotype was counted many times. This rearrangement joins TRBV28 to TRBJ1-1; no definite D call. Germline lookup yields CDR1 MDHEN and CDR2 SYDVKM. CDR3 length: 10 residues. Trimming stripped 5 bases from V and 8 bases from J, with 6 bases between. DNA for the CDR3: TGTGCCAGCAGTGGTCTAGAAGCTTTCTTT. It translates to CASSGLEAFF.

This clonotype was counted ten times or more. The chain uses TRBV2 and TRBJ1-5; D is uncertain. The germline V gene encodes CDR1 SNHLY and CDR2 FYNNEI. The V end was cut by 4 bases, the J end by 0 bases, with 13 bases between. The CDR3 sequence is 16 residues long. Here the CDR3 DNA reads TGTGCCAGCAGTGGTCCTGGCAGGTATAGCAATCAGCCCCAGCATTTT. This sequence encodes CASSGPGRYSNQPQHF.

The chain uses TRBV5-4 and TRBJ1-6, with a weak D call TRBD1 (5 bases). Germline V gene sequence: CDR1 SGHNT, CDR2 YYREEE (reference sequence). Trimming cost V 5 bases and J 1 base, with 16 bases left between them. CDR3 length: 17 amino acids. This chain's CDR3 is CASRSQTQGSYNSPLHF. The CDR3 DNA reads as TGTGCCAGCAGGAGTCAGACCCAGGGATCCTATAATTCACCCCTCCACTTT.

This clonotype was observed at least ten times. The chain couples TRBV20-1 to TRBJ1-5; 7 positions agree with TRBD1. Germline V gives CDR1 DFQATT, CDR2 SNEGSKA (reference sequence). V was pared by 3 bases and J by 7 bases, with 6 bases of the junction left unmatched. The CDR3 consists of 13 residues. The CDR3 sequence: CSASGRGWQPQHF. Written as DNA, the CDR3 is TGCAGTGCTAGCGGCAGGGGGTGGCAGCCCCAGCATTTT.